This T cell receptor (beta chain) was identified in a study of CD8+ T cells in alopecia areata. Whole-study context: Treatment ran 6 to 18 months, with 6 months of follow-up afterward.

Reverse transcription of extracted RNA yielded cDNA, which provided the sequencing template. Repertoires were generated with immunoSEQ multiplex PCR, while TCRdb's copy carries only in-frame clones and drops some. The sample has more than 100,000 clones, around three fifths seen once. This sequence was found in a human donor with alopecia areata. Sequenced material: CD4+ T cells sorted from blood, taken at week 0.

The CDR3 loop reads CASSIGAGEQYF. The DNA of the CDR3 is TGTGCCAGCAGCATAGGGGCTGGCGAGCAGTACTTC. The chain links TRBV27 to TRBJ2-7; the D gene is possibly TRBD1 (5 bases). The CDR3 runs to 12 residues. Trimming pared 6 bases from V and 6 bases from J, leaving 12 bases between. The V gene's germline CDR1 is MNHEY and CDR2 SMNVEV (reference sequence).